This T cell receptor beta chain was captured in a study of blood T cell repertoires in COVID-19. Study as a whole: T cells, B-cell-depleted T cells, or PBMCs provided the cDNA or gDNA that served as material.

The CDR3 runs to 13 residues. V was cut by 9 bases and J by 7 bases, with 19 bases left in between. Germline loops: CDR1 ENHRY, CDR2 SYGVKD. How the authors handled the data: Nucleated cell counts were estimated from reference gene primer amplification. Assay used: immunoSEQ multiplex PCR; TCRdb lists only in-frame clones, some missing. Clone size and the V and J calls come from that table; the DNA yielded D and trimming. Seen here are 220,000 or so clones, roughly 80% observed once, and the top ten hold 4.5% to 5.5%. The chain has TRBV10-3 and TRBJ2-7, with D perhaps TRBD2 (6 bases). This receptor was identified in a woman aged 60 to 75 who had recovered from COVID-19. Sequencing used peripheral blood. The CDR3: CAIQAGPGREQYF. CDR3 nucleotide sequence: TGTGCCATACAGGCGGGGCCCGGGCGGGAGCAGTACTTC.